This is a list of T cell receptor beta chains from one sample in a study of early T cells in non-severe SARS-CoV-2 infection. TCRdb processed the 5' RACE reads anew with MiXCR; each CDR3 protein has one entry. The sample consists of tens of thousands of distinct CDR3 sequences, roughly 6.6% of them appearing once. Source: whole blood, taken at baseline. The source is an adult who was a healthcare worker with PCR-confirmed SARS-CoV-2 infection or an uninfected control (not recorded which). Both conserved end residues are part of each CDR3. A D gene is named only where the DNA matches it firmly. Size is omitted from some rows. Given values are once, few, many or a class for expanded clones.

CDR3 DNA: TGTGCCAGCAGGGACGACCACAATGAGCAGTTCTTC
CDR3 protein: CASRDDHNEQFF
V gene: TRBV2
J gene: TRBJ2-1
D gene: .
clone size: few

CDR3 DNA: TGTGCCAGCAGCTTGTACCGGGACTTCACAGATACGCAGTATTTT
CDR3 protein: CASSLYRDFTDTQYF
V gene: TRBV5-4
J gene: TRBJ2-3
D gene: .
clone size: many

CDR3 DNA: TGCGCCAGCAGCCAAGAGACAGGGGTCCTAGCGGAAGCTTTCTTT
CDR3 protein: CASSQETGVLAEAFF
V gene: TRBV4-3
J gene: TRBJ1-1
D gene: TRBD1
clone size: many

CDR3 DNA: TGCAGTGCTACCGGCCCTAGCGGCGGGCGGGCAGATACGCAGTATTTT
CDR3 protein: CSATGPSGGRADTQYF
V gene: TRBV20-1
J gene: TRBJ2-3
D gene: TRBD2
clone size: many

CDR3 DNA: TGTGCCAGCAGCTTCTCGGAGGGGCCCCAGCATTTT
CDR3 protein: CASSFSEGPQHF
V gene: TRBV11-2
J gene: TRBJ1-5
D gene: .
clone size: many

CDR3 DNA: TGTGCCTCAGGGGGGGGCCACAGAAACTCCTACGAGCAGTACTTC
CDR3 protein: CASGGGHRNSYEQYF
V gene: TRBV10-3
J gene: TRBJ2-7
D gene: .
clone size: .

CDR3 DNA: TGCAGTGCTAGAGCGGGAGGGACCCACGAGCAGTACTTC
CDR3 protein: CSARAGGTHEQYF
V gene: TRBV20-1
J gene: TRBJ2-7
D gene: TRBD2
clone size: .

CDR3 DNA: TGTGCCAGCAGTTACAGGCTCGACAGTGAAGCTTTCTTT
CDR3 protein: CASSYRLDSEAFF
V gene: TRBV6-6
J gene: TRBJ1-1
D gene: .
clone size: few

CDR3 DNA: TGTGCCAGCAGCTTATCGGGGCTCCGGCAAGAGACCCAGTACTTC
CDR3 protein: CASSLSGLRQETQYF
V gene: TRBV7-8
J gene: TRBJ2-5
D gene: .
clone size: .

CDR3 DNA: TGTGCCAGCAGCCTCCCCGGGACTCAAATTAATGAGCAGTTCTTC
CDR3 protein: CASSLPGTQINEQFF
V gene: TRBV5-4
J gene: TRBJ2-1
D gene: .
clone size: .

CDR3 DNA: TGCGCCAGCAGCCAGGCCCCGACCGGACAGAAAAACGAGCAGTACTTC
CDR3 protein: CASSQAPTGQKNEQYF
V gene: TRBV4-3
J gene: TRBJ2-7
D gene: .
clone size: many

CDR3 DNA: TGCAGTGCTAGAGATCATGGGGGACAGGGGGCGCCTGAAGCTTTCTTT
CDR3 protein: CSARDHGGQGAPEAFF
V gene: TRBV20-1
J gene: TRBJ1-1
D gene: TRBD1
clone size: many

CDR3 DNA: TGTGCCAGCACCACCTTAAATCAGCCCCAGCATTTT
CDR3 protein: CASTTLNQPQHF
V gene: TRBV7-2
J gene: TRBJ1-5
D gene: .
clone size: many

CDR3 DNA: TGTGCCAGCAGCCGAGACCGGGACCATGAAAAACTGTTTTTT
CDR3 protein: CASSRDRDHEKLFF
V gene: TRBV11-2
J gene: TRBJ1-4
D gene: .
clone size: .

CDR3 DNA: TGTGCCAGCAGAAAAGGACTAGCCGGACAAGAGACCCAGTACTTC
CDR3 protein: CASRKGLAGQETQYF
V gene: TRBV6-6
J gene: TRBJ2-5
D gene: TRBD2
clone size: many

CDR3 DNA: TGTGCCAGCAGCTTAGAAATCGGGAGAGGAGTCACGTACTTC
CDR3 protein: CASSLEIGRGVTYF
V gene: TRBV7-2
J gene: TRBJ2-7
D gene: .
clone size: .

CDR3 DNA: TGCAGCGTTGTAGAGCGCACGAACACCGGGGAGCTGTTTTTT
CDR3 protein: CSVVERTNTGELFF
V gene: TRBV29-1
J gene: TRBJ2-2
D gene: .
clone size: .

CDR3 DNA: TGTGCCAGCAGCTTAGCGCAAGGTTTTGGGGGGCTTGGCGGCTACACCTTC
CDR3 protein: CASSLAQGFGGLGGYTF
V gene: TRBV7-8
J gene: TRBJ1-2
D gene: .
clone size: many

CDR3 DNA: TGTGCCAGCAGCTTAGTCGGGACTGCGAACACCGGGGAGCTGTTTTTT
CDR3 protein: CASSLVGTANTGELFF
V gene: TRBV7-3
J gene: TRBJ2-2
D gene: .
clone size: many

CDR3 DNA: TGCGCCAGCAGTGGGACAGGGAATGGAAACACCATATATTTT
CDR3 protein: CASSGTGNGNTIYF
V gene: TRBV10-1
J gene: TRBJ1-3
D gene: TRBD1
clone size: .

CDR3 DNA: TGCGCCAGCAGCCCCAGTCCGCCCGGCGGGAGTAATTCACCCCTCCACTTT
CDR3 protein: CASSPSPPGGSNSPLHF
V gene: TRBV4-1
J gene: TRBJ1-6
D gene: .
clone size: few

CDR3 DNA: TGTGCCAGCAGTTACGGACGGCCCGGCAATCAGCCCCAGCATTTT
CDR3 protein: CASSYGRPGNQPQHF
V gene: TRBV2
J gene: TRBJ1-5
D gene: .
clone size: many

CDR3 DNA: TGTGCCAGCAGCTTGGTTAGCGGGGTTAGCACAGATACGCAGTATTTT
CDR3 protein: CASSLVSGVSTDTQYF
V gene: TRBV5-5
J gene: TRBJ2-3
D gene: TRBD2
clone size: few

CDR3 DNA: TGTGCCAGCTCACCACGGGCTGAGGCCACCGGGGAGCTGTTTTTT
CDR3 protein: CASSPRAEATGELFF
V gene: TRBV18
J gene: TRBJ2-2
D gene: .
clone size: many

CDR3 DNA: TGTGCCAGCAGCCCGCCCACTAGTATTCCCTACGAGCAGTACTTC
CDR3 protein: CASSPPTSIPYEQYF
V gene: TRBV28
J gene: TRBJ2-7
D gene: .
clone size: .

CDR3 DNA: TGTGCCAGCAGTTCCCCTGTGGGCGGGCAGTTCTTC
CDR3 protein: CASSSPVGGQFF
V gene: TRBV28
J gene: TRBJ2-1
D gene: .
clone size: many